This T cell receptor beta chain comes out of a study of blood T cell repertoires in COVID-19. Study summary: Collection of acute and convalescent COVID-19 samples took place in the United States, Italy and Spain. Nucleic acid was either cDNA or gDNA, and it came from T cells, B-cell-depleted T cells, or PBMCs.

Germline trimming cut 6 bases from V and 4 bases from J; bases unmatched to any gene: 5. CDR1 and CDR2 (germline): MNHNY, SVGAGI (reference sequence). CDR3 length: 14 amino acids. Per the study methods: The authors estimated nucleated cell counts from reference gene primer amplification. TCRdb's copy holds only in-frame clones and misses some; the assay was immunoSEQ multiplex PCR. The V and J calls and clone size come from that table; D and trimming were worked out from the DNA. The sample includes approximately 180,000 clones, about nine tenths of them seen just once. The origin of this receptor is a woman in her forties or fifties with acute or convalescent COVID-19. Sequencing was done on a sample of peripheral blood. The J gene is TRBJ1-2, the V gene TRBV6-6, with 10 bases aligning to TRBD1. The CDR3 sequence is CASSRQGASYGYTF. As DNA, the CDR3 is TGTGCCAGCAGCCGACAGGGGGCCTCCTATGGCTACACCTTC.